This T cell receptor (beta chain) was captured by sequencing in a study of blood T cell repertoires in COVID-19. Across the study: Spain, Italy and the United States supplied samples that represented acute and convalescent COVID-19.

In the original processing: Reference gene primer amplification gave estimated nucleated cell counts. Measured with immunoSEQ multiplex PCR; TCRdb has only the in-frame clones, and not every one. Clone size and the V and J calls come from that table; the DNA yielded D and trimming. The repertoire holds a few hundred thousand clones, roughly 90% seen once, with 1.2% in the top ten. The CDR3 length is 16 residues. The germline gives CDR1 SGHVS, CDR2 FQNEAQ. V was clipped by 5 bases and J by 0 bases; unmatched bases: 7. This clone appeared a single time. This rearrangement joins TRBV7-8 to TRBJ1-5; 7 nucleotides match TRBD1. This TCR was recovered from a man in his forties with acute or convalescent COVID-19. Sequenced: peripheral blood. The CDR3 loop reads CASSTRDSYSNQPQHF. The CDR3 nucleotides are TGTGCCAGCAGCACACGGGACAGCTATAGCAATCAGCCCCAGCATTTT.